The entry that follows covers one T cell receptor beta chain sequence. Its target antigen remains unknown. No qualities accompany the bases; no much larger clone lies one base away. This record comes from a study of shared clonotypes between healthy human individuals (dated by TCRdb to 2018 to 2021). Regarding the study in general: The cohort included three men and two women between 18 and 49 years of age. Libraries were prepared and TCR repertoires were sequenced by different laboratories using diverse techniques, in order to increase sequencing depth and limit assay-specific biases. To estimate repertoire size and how much clonotypes are shared between individuals, the study performed deep sequencing of blood TCR repertoires from 4 to 6 healthy adults. Leukapheresis yielded between about 0.85 and 10 billion PBMCs per donor. For each donor, three plates each were used for CD4 naive and CD4 memory, two plates were used for CD8 naive, and one plate was used for CD8 memory.

Measured from the cysteine to the phenylalanine, the CDR3 is 14 residues long. The only DNA kept is the CDR3, 42 bases in frame from the first base. For CDR1 and CDR2, the germline V gene lists SGDLS and YYNGEE. Here V drops 0 bases and J drops 7 bases, and the junction holds 4 bases not matched to any gene. What the authors observed across the whole study: Compared with non-shared clonotypes, the clonotypes found in all four sorted-subset donors had higher generation probabilities. The genetic and exposure-history diversity represented was limited by the small number of donors. Roughly 5% of naive CD4, around 3.5% of naive CD8, roughly 2.4% of memory CD4, and about 0.4% of memory CD8 clonotypes were shared across a few donors. Naive subsets generally had larger estimated clonotype richness than memory subsets did. Based on pairwise subsampling, the degree of clonotype sharing among donors was expected to be affected by sequencing depth. Sampling was limited to blood, and TCR repertoires in tissue likely differ from TCR repertoires in blood. Even with the large sequencing depth, rarefaction of the sorted-subset datasets indicated that sequencing was incomplete.

For the CD8 naive samples, CD45RO-negative cells were positively selected for CCR7, yielding a CD45RA+CCR7+ population from which TemRA cells were excluded. The donors were healthy, HIV-negative adults with no recently reported acute infections or vaccinations. Every donor was a Caucasian adult living in Nashville, Tennessee, USA. Blood was obtained by leukapheresis, after which PBMCs were separated by Ficoll-Histopaque density gradient centrifugation and cryopreserved in liquid nitrogen vapor phase. Analytical flow cytometry was used to check the purity and quantity of every magnetically sorted T cell population. Each sorted fraction had its genomic DNA isolated and then quantified by UV absorbance on a Nanodrop 2000c. TCR CDR3 regions were amplified from genomic DNA by multiplex PCR using the deep immunoSEQ assay. Genomic DNA extracted from each cell subset was distributed evenly over all wells of several immunoSEQ 96-well plates, and each plate served as one replicate. For sorted subsets, 150 to 200 ng genomic DNA, equal to 30,000 to 35,000 T cell genomes, was loaded into each replicate PCR. The purified libraries were quantified using a Qubit 3.0 fluorometer, sized with a Bioanalyzer 2100, and then quantified again using the KAPA Library Quantification kit. Every immunoSEQ 96-well plate was sequenced on a dedicated single-read 150-cycle Illumina NextSeq 550 flow cell. Regarding the original processing steps: Because the immunoSEQ output included only junctional sequences and no quality scores, the filtering could not be the same as the filtering used for full-length reads. To assign V/J genes and CDR3, sequences were annotated against IMGT germline references using PyIR, a Python wrapper for IgBLAST v1.9. Reads were removed for weak V/J assignments (E-value above 1e-6), missing CDR3, stop codons, out-of-frame junctions, or ambiguous translated residues. A V3J clonotype was defined by an identical inferred V gene, J gene, and CDR3 amino acid sequence. To compute the percentage overlap between repertoires, the number of shared unique clonotypes was divided by the size of the smaller repertoire. RTK rarefaction, the Chao1 estimator, and Recon v2.1 estimates of unobserved clonotypes were used to assess repertoire richness. Generation probabilities were computed with OLGA for all TCRbeta clonotypes obtained by the gDNA method from a handful of donors. Sourced from immuneACCESS, this table was stored by TCRdb with only in-frame sequences that have V and J called. A share of the clones is absent; for the studies checked, an unresolved V gene accounts for under half, and the remainder has no known explanation. The V and J calls and clone size come from that table; D and trimming were worked out from the DNA. The sample has some 2,100,000 clones on record, roughly 91% of them singletons. Approximately 1.7% of the sample lies in the top ten.

The rearrangement combines TRBV9 with TRBJ2-1, with 7 bases aligning to TRBD2. The TCR was taken from a young man in good health. Some clones in this sample may be carry-over from other donors' samples. Specimen: naive CD8+ T cells from PBMCs. Taken with the paper, the label for cell subset or site translates to: CD45RA+CCR7+. The CDR3 protein is CASSVAPAGNEQFF. The nucleotide sequence is TGTGCCAGCAGCGTAGCCCCAGCGGGGAATGAGCAGTTCTTC.